This TCR beta chain was sequenced during a study of T-cell reconstitution after alpha-beta-depleted transplantation in children (dated by TCRdb to the mid-2010s). The study in broad terms: The study quantitatively tracked T-cell immune reconstitution after TCRalphabeta/CD19-depleted allogeneic hematopoietic cell transplantation in children using TCR repertoire profiling.

This clonotype was detected ten times or more. Its antigen remains undetermined. Base qualities were left out, and no much larger clone turns up one base away. Per the germline V gene (reference sequence), SGHNT is the CDR1 and YYREEE is the CDR2. The germline V end is reduced by 4 bases and the J end by 5 bases; junction bases left unmatched: 10. Counted from cysteine to phenylalanine, this CDR3 has 15 amino acids. This entry keeps only the CDR3 DNA: 45 bases, framed from base 1. Libraries were built with PCR. Reads for this sample came from an Illumina HiSeq 2500. TCR libraries were prepared with molecular barcoding, using unique molecular identifiers to normalize TCRbeta repertoire quantification. TCRdb itself trimmed the public reads at Q25 with fastp, ran MiXCR and retained productive beta chains. Duplicate CDR3 protein sequences are folded into a single record with the most common DNA and genes. The sample profile shows a few hundred thousand distinct CDR3 sequences; around 9.7% of them were found once. The top ten hold about 5% of the sample.

The chain employs TRBV5-4 and TRBJ2-5; 8 bases in the junction line up with TRBD1. The sequence was obtained from a human donor who donated a stem cell graft to a child with SCID. The sample was PBMCs from the stem cell graft donor, taken from the stem cell graft. CDR3 reads: CASSPKRQGMETQYF. The nucleotides are TGTGCCAGCAGCCCAAAGCGACAGGGGATGGAGACCCAGTACTTC.